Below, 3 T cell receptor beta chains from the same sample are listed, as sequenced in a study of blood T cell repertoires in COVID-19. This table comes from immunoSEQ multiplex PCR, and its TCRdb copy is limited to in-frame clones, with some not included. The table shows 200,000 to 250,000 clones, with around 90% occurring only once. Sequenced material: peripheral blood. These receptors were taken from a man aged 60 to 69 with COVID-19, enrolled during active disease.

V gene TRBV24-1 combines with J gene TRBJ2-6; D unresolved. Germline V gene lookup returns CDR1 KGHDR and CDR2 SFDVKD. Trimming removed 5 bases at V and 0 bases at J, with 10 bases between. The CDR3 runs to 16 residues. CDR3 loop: CATSGTQSSGANVLTF. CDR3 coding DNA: TGTGCCACCAGTGGAACACAGAGCTCTGGGGCCAACGTCCTGACTTTC.

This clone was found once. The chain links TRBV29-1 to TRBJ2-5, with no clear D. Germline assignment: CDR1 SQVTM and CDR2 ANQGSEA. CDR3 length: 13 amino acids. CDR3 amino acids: CSLAADYQETQYF. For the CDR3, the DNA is TGCTCGTTGGCGGCAGACTACCAAGAGACCCAGTACTTC.

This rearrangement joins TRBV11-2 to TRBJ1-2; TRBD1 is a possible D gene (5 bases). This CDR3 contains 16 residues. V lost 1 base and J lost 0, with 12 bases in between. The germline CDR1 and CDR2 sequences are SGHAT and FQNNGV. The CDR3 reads CASSLGIAGSNYGYTF. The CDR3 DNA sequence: TGTGCCAGCAGCTTAGGGATCGCAGGGTCTAACTATGGCTACACCTTC.